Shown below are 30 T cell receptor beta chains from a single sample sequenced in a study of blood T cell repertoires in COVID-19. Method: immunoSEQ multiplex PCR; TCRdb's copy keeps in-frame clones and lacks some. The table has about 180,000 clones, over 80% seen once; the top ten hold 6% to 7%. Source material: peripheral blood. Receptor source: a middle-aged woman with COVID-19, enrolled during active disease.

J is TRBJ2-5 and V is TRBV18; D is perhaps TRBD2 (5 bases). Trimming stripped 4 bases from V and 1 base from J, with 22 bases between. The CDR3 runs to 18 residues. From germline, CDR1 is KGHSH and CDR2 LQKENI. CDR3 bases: TGTGCCAGCTCACACGGTTGGGGTTCGGTGGGGAGCCAAGAGACCCAGTACTTC. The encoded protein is CASSHGWGSVGSQETQYF.

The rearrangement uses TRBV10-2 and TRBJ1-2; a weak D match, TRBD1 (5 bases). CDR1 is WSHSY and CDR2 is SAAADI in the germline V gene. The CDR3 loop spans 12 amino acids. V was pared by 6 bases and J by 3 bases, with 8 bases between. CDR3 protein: CASRGGDYGYTF. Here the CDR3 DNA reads TGCGCCAGCAGGGGGGGGGACTATGGCTACACCTTC.

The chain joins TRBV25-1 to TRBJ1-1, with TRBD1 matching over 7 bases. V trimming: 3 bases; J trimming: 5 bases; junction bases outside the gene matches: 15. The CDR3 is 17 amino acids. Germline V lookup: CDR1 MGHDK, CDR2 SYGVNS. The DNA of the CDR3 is TGTGCCAGCAGTGATCCACTTCGACAGGGCCATCGGACTGAAGCTTTCTTT. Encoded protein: CASSDPLRQGHRTEAFF.

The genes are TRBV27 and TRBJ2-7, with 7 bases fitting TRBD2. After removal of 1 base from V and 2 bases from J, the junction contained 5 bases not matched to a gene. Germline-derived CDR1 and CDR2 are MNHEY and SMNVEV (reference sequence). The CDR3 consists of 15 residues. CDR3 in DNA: TGTGCCAGCAGTTTATTGAGCGGGAACCCCTACGAGCAGTACTTC. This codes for CASSLLSGNPYEQYF.

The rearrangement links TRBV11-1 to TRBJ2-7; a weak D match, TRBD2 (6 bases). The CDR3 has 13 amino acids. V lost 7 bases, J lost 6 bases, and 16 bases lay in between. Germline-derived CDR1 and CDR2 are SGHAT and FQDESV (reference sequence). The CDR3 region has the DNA TGTGCCAGCACCTCCCACGGGGGTAGCGAGCAGTACTTC. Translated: CASTSHGGSEQYF.

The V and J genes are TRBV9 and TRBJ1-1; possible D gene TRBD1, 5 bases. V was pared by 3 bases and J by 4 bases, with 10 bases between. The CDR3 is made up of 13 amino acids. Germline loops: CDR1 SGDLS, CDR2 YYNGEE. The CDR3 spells CASSAQDVTEAFF. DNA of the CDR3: TGTGCCAGCAGCGCACAGGACGTCACTGAAGCTTTCTTT. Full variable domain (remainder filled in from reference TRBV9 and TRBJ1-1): DSGVTQTPKHLITATGQRVTLRCSPRSGDLSVYWYQQSLDQGLQFLIQYYNGEERAKGNILERFSAQQFPDLHSELNLSSLELGDSALYFCASSAQDVTEAFFGQGTRLTVV.

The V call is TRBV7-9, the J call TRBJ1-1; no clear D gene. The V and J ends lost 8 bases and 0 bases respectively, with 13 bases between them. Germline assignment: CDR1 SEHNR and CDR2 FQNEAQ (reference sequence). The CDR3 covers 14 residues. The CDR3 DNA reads TGTGCCAGCCGCAGCGGAACCATGAACACTGAAGCTTTCTTT. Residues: CASRSGTMNTEAFF.

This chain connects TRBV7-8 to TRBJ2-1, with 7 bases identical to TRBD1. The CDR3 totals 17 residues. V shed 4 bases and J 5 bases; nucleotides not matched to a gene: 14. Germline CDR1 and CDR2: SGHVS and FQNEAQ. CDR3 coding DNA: TGTGCCAGCAGCTCCCCTTTTGGGACAGTGAGAAACAATGAGCAGTTCTTC. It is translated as CASSSPFGTVRNNEQFF.

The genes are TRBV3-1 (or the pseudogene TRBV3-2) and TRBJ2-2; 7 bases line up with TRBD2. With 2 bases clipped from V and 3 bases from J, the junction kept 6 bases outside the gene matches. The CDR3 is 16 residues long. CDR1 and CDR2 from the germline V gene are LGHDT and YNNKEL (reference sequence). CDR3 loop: CASSQLTGLYTGELFF. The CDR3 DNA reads TGTGCCAGCAGCCAACTCACGGGACTATACACCGGGGAGCTGTTTTTT.

CDR3 in amino acids: CASSLTGSTADTQYF. CDR3 coding DNA: TGTGCCAGCAGCTTGACAGGGTCGACGGCAGATACGCAGTATTTT. J is TRBJ2-3 and V is TRBV3-1 (or the pseudogene TRBV3-2); the match to TRBD1 covers 7 bases. CDR1 and CDR2 (germline): LGHDT, YNNKEL (reference sequence). V dropped 5 bases and J dropped 4; count of bases not matched to a gene: 9. CDR3 length: 15 amino acids.

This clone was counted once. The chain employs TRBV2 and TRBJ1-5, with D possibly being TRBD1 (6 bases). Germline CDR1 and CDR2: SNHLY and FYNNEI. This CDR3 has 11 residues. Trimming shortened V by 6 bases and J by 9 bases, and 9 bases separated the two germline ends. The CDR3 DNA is TGTGCCAGCAGCCGGGACACGCCCCAGCATTTT. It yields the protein CASSRDTPQHF.

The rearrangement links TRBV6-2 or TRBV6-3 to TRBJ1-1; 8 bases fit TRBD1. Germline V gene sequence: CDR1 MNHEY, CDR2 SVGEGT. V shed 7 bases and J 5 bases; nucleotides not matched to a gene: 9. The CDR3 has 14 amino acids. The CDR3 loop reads CASTPGGEETEAFF. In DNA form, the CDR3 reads TGTGCCAGCACCCCAGGGGGCGAGGAGACTGAAGCTTTCTTT.

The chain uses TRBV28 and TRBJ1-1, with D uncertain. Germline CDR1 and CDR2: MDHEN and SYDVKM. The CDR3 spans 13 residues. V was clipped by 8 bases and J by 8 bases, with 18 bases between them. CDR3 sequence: CASGVVGSAEAFF. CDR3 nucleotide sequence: TGTGCCAGCGGCGTCGTGGGCTCAGCCGAAGCTTTCTTT. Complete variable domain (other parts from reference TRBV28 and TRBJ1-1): DVKVTQSSRYLVKRTGEKVFLECVQDMDHENMFWYRQDPGLGLRLIYFSYDVKMKEKGDIPEGYSVSREKKERFSLILESASTNQTSMYLCASGVVGSAEAFFGQGTRLTVV.

Here the CDR3 reads CASSPRNNEQFF. The DNA of the CDR3 is TGTGCCAGCAGCCCCCGTAACAATGAGCAGTTCTTC. V and J are TRBV3-1 (or the pseudogene TRBV3-2) and TRBJ2-1; D is undetermined. V gave up 4 bases and J gave up 5 bases, with 6 bases separating them. The germline CDR1 and CDR2 sequences are LGHDT and YNNKEL (reference sequence). This CDR3 contains 12 residues.

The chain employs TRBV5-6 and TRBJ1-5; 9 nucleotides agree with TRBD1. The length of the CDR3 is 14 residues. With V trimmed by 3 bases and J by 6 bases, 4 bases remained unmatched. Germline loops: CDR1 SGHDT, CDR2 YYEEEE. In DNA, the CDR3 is TGTGCCAGCAGCTCCTACAGGGGGCTTCAGCCCCAGCATTTT. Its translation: CASSSYRGLQPQHF.

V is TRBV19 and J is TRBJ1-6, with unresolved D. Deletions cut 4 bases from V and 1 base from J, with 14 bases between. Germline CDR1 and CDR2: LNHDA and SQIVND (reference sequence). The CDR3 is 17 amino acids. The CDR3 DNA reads TGTGCCAGTAGTAGAGCTTGGAGAGGGTCCTATAATTCACCCCTCCACTTT. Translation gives CASSRAWRGSYNSPLHF.

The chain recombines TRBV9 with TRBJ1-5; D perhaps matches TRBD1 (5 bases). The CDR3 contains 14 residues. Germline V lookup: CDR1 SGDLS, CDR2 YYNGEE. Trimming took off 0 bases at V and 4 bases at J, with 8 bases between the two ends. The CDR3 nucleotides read TGTGCCAGCAGCGTAGGGACAATAAATCAGCCCCAGCATTTT. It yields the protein CASSVGTINQPQHF. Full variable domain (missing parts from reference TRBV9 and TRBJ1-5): DSGVTQTPKHLITATGQRVTLRCSPRSGDLSVYWYQQSLDQGLQFLIQYYNGEERAKGNILERFSAQQFPDLHSELNLSSLELGDSALYFCASSVGTINQPQHFGDGTRLSIL.

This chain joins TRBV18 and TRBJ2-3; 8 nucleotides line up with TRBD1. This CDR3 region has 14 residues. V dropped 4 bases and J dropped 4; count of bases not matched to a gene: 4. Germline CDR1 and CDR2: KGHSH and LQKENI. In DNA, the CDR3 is TGTGCCAGCTCACTAGGACAGGGTCCAGATACGCAGTATTTT. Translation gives CASSLGQGPDTQYF.

CDR3 bases: TGTGCCAGCAGGCCGACTAGCAGCGAATACAATGAGCAGTTCTTC. Translated, it gives CASRPTSSEYNEQFF. The J gene is TRBJ2-1, the V gene TRBV27; 7 bases fit TRBD2. Germline V CDR1 and CDR2: MNHEY, SMNVEV (reference sequence). The CDR3 length is 15 residues. The junction had 9 bases not matched to a gene; V was cut back by 6 bases and J by 4 bases.

CDR3 nucleotide sequence: TGCGCCAGCAGCCCAGAGTGGCCATCCCCCACTGAAGCTTTCTTT. It codes for CASSPEWPSPTEAFF. The V and J genes are TRBV4-1 and TRBJ1-1; D uncertain. V was trimmed by 4 bases and J by 4 bases, leaving 16 bases between them. In germline, CDR1 is MGHRA, CDR2 YSYEKL. CDR3 length: 15 amino acids.

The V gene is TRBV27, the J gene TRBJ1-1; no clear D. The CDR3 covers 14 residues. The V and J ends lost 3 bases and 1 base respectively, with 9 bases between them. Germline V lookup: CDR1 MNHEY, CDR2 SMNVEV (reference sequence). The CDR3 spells CASSLGRPNTEAFF. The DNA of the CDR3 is TGTGCCAGCAGTTTGGGCAGGCCGAACACTGAAGCTTTCTTT.

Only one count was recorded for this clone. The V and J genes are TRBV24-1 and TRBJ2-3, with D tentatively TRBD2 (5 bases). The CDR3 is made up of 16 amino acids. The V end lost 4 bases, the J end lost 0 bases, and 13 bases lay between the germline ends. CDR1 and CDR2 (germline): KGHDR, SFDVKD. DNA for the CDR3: TGTGCCACCAGTGACTGGGGAGCGGTTAGCACAGATACGCAGTATTTT. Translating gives CATSDWGAVSTDTQYF.

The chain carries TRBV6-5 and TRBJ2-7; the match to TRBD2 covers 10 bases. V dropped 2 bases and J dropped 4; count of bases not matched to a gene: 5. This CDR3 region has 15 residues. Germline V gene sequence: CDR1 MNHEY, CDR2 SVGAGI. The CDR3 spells CASSYGSGGAYEQYF. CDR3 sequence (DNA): TGTGCCAGCAGTTACGGCAGCGGGGGGGCGTACGAGCAGTACTTC.

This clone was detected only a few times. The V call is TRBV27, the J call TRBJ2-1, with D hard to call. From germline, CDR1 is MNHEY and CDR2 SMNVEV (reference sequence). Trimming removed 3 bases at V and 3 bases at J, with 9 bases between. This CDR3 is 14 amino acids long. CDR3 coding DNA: TGTGCCAGCAGTTTGGTACAGATCTACAATGAGCAGTTCTTC. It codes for CASSLVQIYNEQFF.

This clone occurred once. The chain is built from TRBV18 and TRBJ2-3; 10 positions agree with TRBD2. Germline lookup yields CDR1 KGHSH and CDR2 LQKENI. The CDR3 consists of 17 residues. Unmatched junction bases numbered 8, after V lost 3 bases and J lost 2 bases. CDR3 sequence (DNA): TGTGCCAGCTCACCTCGTCAGCGGGAGGGCCTCACAGATACGCAGTATTTT. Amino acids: CASSPRQREGLTDTQYF.

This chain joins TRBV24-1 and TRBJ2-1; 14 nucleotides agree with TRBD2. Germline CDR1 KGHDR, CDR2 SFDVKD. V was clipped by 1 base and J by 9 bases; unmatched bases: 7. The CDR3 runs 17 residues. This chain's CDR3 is CATSDFRPGLAGAEQFF. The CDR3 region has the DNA TGTGCCACCAGTGATTTTCGGCCGGGACTAGCGGGAGCTGAGCAGTTCTTC.

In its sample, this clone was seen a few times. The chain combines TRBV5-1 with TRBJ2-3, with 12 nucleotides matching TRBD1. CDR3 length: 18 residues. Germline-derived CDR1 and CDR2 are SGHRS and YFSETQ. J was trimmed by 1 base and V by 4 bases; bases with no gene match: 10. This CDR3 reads CASSQGTGGLIRTDTQYF. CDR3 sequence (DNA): TGCGCCAGCAGCCAGGGGACAGGGGGCTTGATTCGCACAGATACGCAGTATTTT.

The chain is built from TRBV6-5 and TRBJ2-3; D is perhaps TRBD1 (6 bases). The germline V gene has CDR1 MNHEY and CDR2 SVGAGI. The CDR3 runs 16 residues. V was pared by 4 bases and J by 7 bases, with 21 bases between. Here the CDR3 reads CASSFGLGAQSYTQYF. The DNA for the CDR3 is TGTGCCAGCAGTTTTGGCCTGGGGGCCCAAAGTTATACGCAGTATTTT.

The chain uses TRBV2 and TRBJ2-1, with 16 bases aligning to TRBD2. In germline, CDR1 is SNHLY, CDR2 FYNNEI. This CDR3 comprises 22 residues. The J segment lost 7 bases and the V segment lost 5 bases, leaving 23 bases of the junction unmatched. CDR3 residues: CASSRQGASSLGLAGGPNEQFF. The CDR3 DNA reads TGTGCCAGCAGTCGACAGGGGGCGAGCTCGCTGGGACTAGCGGGAGGGCCAAATGAGCAGTTCTTC.

CDR3 bases: TGTGCCAGCTCACCAAGAAAAGAGTCCGCGAACACTGAAGCTTTCTTT. It specifies CASSPRKESANTEAFF. The V and J genes are TRBV18 and TRBJ1-1; D is uncertain. The ends were cut back, 2 bases at V and 1 base at J, with 14 bases in the middle. CDR1 and CDR2 from the germline V gene are KGHSH and LQKENI. The CDR3 covers 16 residues.